A selection of T cell receptor beta chains follows, all from one sample in a study of long-term antiretroviral therapy in people with HIV. Using immunoSEQ multiplex PCR, the repertoire was profiled, and TCRdb retains in-frame clones only, with some absent. The sample includes some 30,000 clones, 94% of them seen just once. The input for sequencing was unsorted PBMCs, taken 7.3 to 7.5 years after starting antiretroviral therapy. The receptors here all came from a man aged 50 to 60 with HIV. CDR3s include the opening cysteine and the closing phenylalanine or tryptophan. D genes are given only for firm matches.

v_gene	j_gene	d_gene	CDR3aa
TRBV5-4	TRBJ2-7	TRBD1	CASSFDTGEAVEQYF
TRBV4-3	TRBJ2-6	NA	CASSQPTGPGANVLTF
TRBV7-9	TRBJ2-3	TRBD2	CASSLVTSWTSGGDTQYF
TRBV11-2	TRBJ2-7	NA	CASSLVIAWGKGSYEQYF
TRBV7-2	TRBJ1-1	NA	CASSDGRVEMGTEAFF
TRBV6-6	TRBJ2-4	TRBD2	CASKVGGLAKNIQYF
TRBV7-7	TRBJ1-5	NA	CASSLVGYQPQHF
TRBV6-1	TRBJ2-7	TRBD1	CASSDFGQGAYEQYF
TRBV27	TRBJ2-7	NA	CASKGSNYEQYF
TRBV2	TRBJ2-7	NA	CASSESQTYEQYF
TRBV21-1	TRBJ2-3	NA	CASSNRQEGQGGTDTQYF
TRBV18	TRBJ2-1	NA	CASSRGGNEQFF
TRBV18	TRBJ1-2	TRBD1	CASSPSDRGGYGYTF
TRBV5-1	TRBJ1-2	NA	CASSLGVLYGYTF
TRBV27	TRBJ1-1	TRBD1	CASSPTGVTEAFF
TRBV6-5	TRBJ1-1	TRBD1	CASSPGQTNTEAFF
TRBV11-2	TRBJ2-7	NA	CASSLGGPSYEQYF
TRBV7-2	TRBJ2-3	NA	CASSLTGTHTDTQYF
TRBV11-2	TRBJ2-7	NA	CASSIRQVEEQYF
TRBV19	TRBJ1-4	TRBD1	CASSTLDRGEKLFF
TRBV15	TRBJ1-2	TRBD1	CATSRDGTGRNYGYTF
TRBV6-6	TRBJ1-1	TRBD1	CASTRQGVTEAFF
TRBV7-9	TRBJ2-7	NA	CASTGDYEQYF
TRBV6-4	TRBJ2-1	NA	CASSDGPGMRQFF
TRBV5-6	TRBJ2-3	NA	CASSFVGGPKDTQYF
TRBV19	TRBJ1-3	TRBD1	CASSSGTGGGSGNTIYF
TRBV6-1	TRBJ2-3	TRBD2	CASSGGYSGLAGGQDTQYF